These T cell receptor beta chains were read from a single sample in a study of cytomegalovirus exposure and HLA in healthy donors. The table came from immunoSEQ multiplex PCR; TCRdb's copy has only in-frame clones and leaves some out. The table shows just over 150,000 clones, with roughly 80% occurring only once. What was sequenced was PBMCs. These receptors all come from a male donor in good health and CMV-seropositive. The CDR3 runs from the conserved cysteine through the conserved F or W. Each record gives: V gene, clone size, D gene, J gene, CDR3 protein, CDR3 DNA. D genes are given only for firm matches. Clone size is stated in some rows and not others, as once, few, many or a class when expanded.

TRBV7-9,.,TRBD2,TRBJ2-1,CASSLALREGGEQFF,TGTGCCAGCAGCTTAGCTCTGCGGGAGGGGGGTGAGCAGTTCTTC
TRBV5-6,.,TRBD1,TRBJ1-1,CASSYLGQGETEAFF,TGTGCCAGCAGCTACCTGGGACAGGGGGAGACTGAAGCTTTCTTT
TRBV5-6,once,.,TRBJ1-2,CASSSGGSYGYTF,TGTGCCAGCAGCTCTGGGGGCAGCTATGGCTACACCTTC
TRBV30,.,.,TRBJ1-5,CAWSNLETQHF,TGTGCCTGGAGTAATCTCGAGACCCAGCATTTT
TRBV10-1,.,TRBD1,TRBJ2-7,CARDRGDSYEQYF,TGCGCCAGAGACAGGGGGGATTCCTACGAGCAGTACTTC
TRBV12-5,.,TRBD2,TRBJ2-1,CASGLFSGSSYNEQFF,TGTGCTAGTGGTTTGTTTAGCGGGAGCTCCTACAATGAGCAGTTCTTC
TRBV7-9,.,.,TRBJ2-2,CASKGGPSNTGELFF,TGTGCCAGCAAGGGAGGTCCAAGTAACACCGGGGAGCTGTTTTTT
TRBV6-5,.,.,TRBJ1-3,CASSYSMAGAGNTIYF,TGTGCCAGCAGTTACTCGATGGCAGGTGCTGGAAACACCATATATTTT
TRBV7-9,.,.,TRBJ2-7,CASSKGALYEQYF,TGTGCCAGCAGCAAAGGGGCCCTTTACGAGCAGTACTTC
TRBV6-5,.,.,TRBJ1-1,CASRQAIRTEAFF,TGTGCCAGTAGACAGGCTATCAGGACTGAAGCTTTCTTT
TRBV6-5,once,.,TRBJ2-1,CASSYRDFQGNEQFF,TGTGCCAGCAGTTACAGGGACTTTCAAGGCAATGAGCAGTTCTTC
TRBV7-2,once,TRBD2,TRBJ2-1,CASSAPGLPYNEQFF,TGTGCCAGCAGCGCACCGGGACTACCCTACAATGAGCAGTTCTTC
TRBV5-4,.,.,TRBJ2-1,CASGLAPGGEQFF,TGTGCCAGCGGCCTAGCCCCCGGCGGTGAGCAGTTCTTC
TRBV7-2,.,.,TRBJ1-4,CASGGGLINEKLFF,TGTGCCAGCGGGGGGGGACTGATTAATGAAAAACTGTTTTTT
TRBV27,.,TRBD1,TRBJ1-1,CASSSRTGRTTEAFF,TGTGCCAGCAGTTCCCGGACAGGGAGGACCACTGAAGCTTTCTTT
TRBV29-1,once,TRBD2,TRBJ2-1,CSVMRAGTYNEQFF,TGCAGCGTTATGAGAGCGGGAACCTACAATGAGCAGTTCTTC
TRBV29-1,.,.,TRBJ2-5,CSVASVVQETQYF,TGCAGCGTTGCTTCAGTCGTACAAGAGACCCAGTACTTC
TRBV10-3,.,.,TRBJ1-2,CAIKSTVNLNYGYTF,TGTGCCATCAAGAGCACCGTTAACCTTAACTATGGCTACACCTTC
TRBV7-9,.,TRBD1,TRBJ1-4,CASSPATGKFEELFF,TGTGCCAGCAGCCCCGCGACAGGGAAATTTGAGGAACTGTTTTTT
TRBV29-1,.,TRBD1,TRBJ2-2,CSVHTGDGTGELFF,TGCAGCGTGCACACAGGGGATGGCACCGGGGAGCTGTTTTTT
TRBV5-6,.,.,TRBJ1-5,CASSYGTGVNQPQHF,TGTGCCAGCAGCTACGGGACGGGGGTAAATCAGCCCCAGCATTTT
TRBV5-6,.,.,TRBJ1-1,CASSLGGEGRAFF,TGTGCCAGCAGCTTGGGGGGGGAGGGACGTGCTTTCTTT
TRBV28,.,TRBD1,TRBJ1-3,CASSLPDRLFSGNTIYF,TGTGCCAGCAGTCTGCCGGACAGGCTGTTCTCTGGAAACACCATATATTTT
TRBV9,once,.,TRBJ1-5,CASSVGEVLEVNQPQHF,TGTGCCAGCAGCGTAGGCGAGGTTTTAGAGGTCAATCAGCCCCAGCATTTT
TRBV18,once,.,TRBJ1-2,CASSAPPQGYGYTF,TGTGCCAGCTCCGCCCCCCCACAGGGATATGGCTACACCTTC
TRBV18,.,.,TRBJ2-7,CASSGPGYEQYF,TGTGCCAGCTCAGGACCGGGGTACGAGCAGTACTTC
TRBV11-1,.,TRBD1,TRBJ1-1,CASSPRDRGNTEAFF,TGTGCCAGCAGCCCCAGGGACAGGGGGAACACTGAAGCTTTCTTT
TRBV6-1,.,.,TRBJ1-3,CASSVAGSGNTIYF,TGTGCCAGCAGTGTCGCAGGATCTGGAAACACCATATATTTT
TRBV27,.,TRBD2,TRBJ2-1,CASSRGTSGIGQFF,TGTGCCAGCAGTCGCGGGACTAGCGGGATAGGGCAGTTCTTC
TRBV9,once,TRBD2,TRBJ2-7,CASSVEPSGRAGEQYF,TGTGCCAGCAGCGTAGAACCTAGCGGGAGGGCAGGGGAGCAGTACTTC
TRBV6-1,.,.,TRBJ2-6,CASSEQGVPSGANVLTF,TGTGCCAGCAGTGAGCAGGGTGTCCCCTCTGGGGCCAACGTCCTGACTTTC
TRBV29-1,.,.,TRBJ2-7,CSVEINPYEQYF,TGCAGCGTTGAAATCAACCCCTACGAGCAGTACTTC
TRBV5-1,.,TRBD1,TRBJ2-2,CASSPRPGTGNTGELFF,TGCGCCAGCAGCCCCCGGCCGGGGACAGGGAACACCGGGGAGCTGTTTTTT
TRBV18,.,TRBD1,TRBJ2-7,CASSPNSGGQGSSYEQYF,TGTGCCAGCTCACCAAATTCTGGGGGACAGGGCTCCTCCTACGAGCAGTACTTC
TRBV30,.,.,TRBJ2-5,CAWLSTIDVGQETQYF,TGTGCCTGGTTATCCACTATCGACGTAGGACAAGAGACCCAGTACTTC
TRBV29-1,.,TRBD1,TRBJ2-7,CSARGQGEYEQYF,TGCAGCGCCCGGGGACAGGGAGAGTACGAGCAGTACTTC
TRBV5-1,.,TRBD1,TRBJ2-7,CASSLGDRAYEQYF,TGCGCCAGCAGCCTGGGGGACAGGGCCTACGAGCAGTACTTC
TRBV6-1,.,TRBD1,TRBJ2-7,CASRLRDRGFYEQYF,TGTGCCAGCAGGCTCCGGGACAGGGGGTTCTACGAGCAGTACTTC
TRBV21-1,.,.,TRBJ2-1,CASSKLSDPGGDEQFF,TGTGCCAGCAGCAAATTAAGTGACCCGGGTGGCGATGAGCAGTTCTTC
TRBV7-9,.,.,TRBJ2-5,CASSLTTGSQETQYF,TGTGCCAGCAGCTTAACGACGGGTAGTCAAGAGACCCAGTACTTC
TRBV9,.,.,TRBJ1-1,CASSVQTGTMNTEAFF,TGTGCCAGCAGCGTACAAACAGGCACTATGAACACTGAAGCTTTCTTT
TRBV30,.,TRBD2,TRBJ2-3,CAWSRTRTSGYTDTQYF,TGTGCCTGGAGTCGTACAAGGACTAGCGGGTACACAGATACGCAGTATTTT
TRBV11-3,.,TRBD2,TRBJ2-1,CASSLDGTSMNEQFF,TGTGCCAGCAGCTTAGATGGGACTAGCATGAATGAGCAGTTCTTC
TRBV7-8,.,.,TRBJ2-1,CASSERQVYNEQFF,TGTGCCAGCAGCGAAAGACAGGTCTACAATGAGCAGTTCTTC
TRBV9,.,.,TRBJ1-1,CASSGTGGGAFF,TGTGCCAGCAGCGGTACCGGGGGAGGAGCTTTCTTT
TRBV21-1,.,.,TRBJ2-2,CASSNGLAGPNTGELFF,TGTGCCAGCAGCAATGGGCTAGCGGGACCGAACACCGGGGAGCTGTTTTTT
TRBV11-2,.,.,TRBJ2-3,CASSLQGRFSTDTQYF,TGTGCCAGCAGCTTACAGGGGCGTTTTAGCACAGATACGCAGTATTTT
TRBV13,.,TRBD2,TRBJ2-7,CASSLWGGGYEQYF,TGTGCCAGCAGCTTATGGGGGGGAGGCTACGAGCAGTACTTC
TRBV7-9,.,.,TRBJ1-2,CSSSLPPLFYGYTF,TGTTCCAGCAGCCTCCCTCCTTTGTTCTATGGCTACACCTTC
TRBV7-8,.,TRBD1,TRBJ2-5,CASSLLGTGLFSGETQYF,TGTGCCAGCAGCTTACTCGGGACAGGACTCTTCAGCGGGGAGACCCAGTACTTC
TRBV7-2,.,.,TRBJ2-3,CASSRTGGDTQYF,TGTGCCAGCAGCCGCACCGGGGGAGATACGCAGTATTTT
TRBV28,.,TRBD2,TRBJ2-3,CASSLSGRESDTQYF,TGTGCCAGCAGTTTAAGCGGGAGGGAATCAGATACGCAGTATTTT
TRBV2,.,.,TRBJ1-1,CASRMGEDTEAFF,TGTGCCTCCCGTATGGGGGAGGACACTGAAGCTTTCTTT
TRBV5-5,few,TRBD2,TRBJ2-2,CASSWRTSGSSGELFF,TGTGCCAGCAGCTGGAGGACTAGCGGGAGTTCCGGGGAGCTGTTTTTT
TRBV9,.,.,TRBJ1-4,CASSVGVQDDEKLFF,TGTGCCAGCAGCGTAGGGGTGCAGGATGACGAAAAACTGTTTTTT